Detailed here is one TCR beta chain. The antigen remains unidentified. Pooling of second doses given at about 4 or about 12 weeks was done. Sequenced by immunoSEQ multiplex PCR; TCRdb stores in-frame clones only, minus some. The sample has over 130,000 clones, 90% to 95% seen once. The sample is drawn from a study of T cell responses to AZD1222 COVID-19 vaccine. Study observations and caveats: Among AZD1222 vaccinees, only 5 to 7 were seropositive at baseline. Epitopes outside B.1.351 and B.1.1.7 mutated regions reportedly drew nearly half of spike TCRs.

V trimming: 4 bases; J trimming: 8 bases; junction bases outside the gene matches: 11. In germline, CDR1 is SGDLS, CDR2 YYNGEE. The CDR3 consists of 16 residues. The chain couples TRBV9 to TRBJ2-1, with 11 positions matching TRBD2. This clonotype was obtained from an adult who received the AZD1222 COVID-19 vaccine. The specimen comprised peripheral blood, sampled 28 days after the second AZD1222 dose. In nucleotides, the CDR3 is TGTGCCAGCAGCATACCAATAGCGGGAGGGCCCGATGAGCAGTTCTTC. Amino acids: CASSIPIAGGPDEQFF.